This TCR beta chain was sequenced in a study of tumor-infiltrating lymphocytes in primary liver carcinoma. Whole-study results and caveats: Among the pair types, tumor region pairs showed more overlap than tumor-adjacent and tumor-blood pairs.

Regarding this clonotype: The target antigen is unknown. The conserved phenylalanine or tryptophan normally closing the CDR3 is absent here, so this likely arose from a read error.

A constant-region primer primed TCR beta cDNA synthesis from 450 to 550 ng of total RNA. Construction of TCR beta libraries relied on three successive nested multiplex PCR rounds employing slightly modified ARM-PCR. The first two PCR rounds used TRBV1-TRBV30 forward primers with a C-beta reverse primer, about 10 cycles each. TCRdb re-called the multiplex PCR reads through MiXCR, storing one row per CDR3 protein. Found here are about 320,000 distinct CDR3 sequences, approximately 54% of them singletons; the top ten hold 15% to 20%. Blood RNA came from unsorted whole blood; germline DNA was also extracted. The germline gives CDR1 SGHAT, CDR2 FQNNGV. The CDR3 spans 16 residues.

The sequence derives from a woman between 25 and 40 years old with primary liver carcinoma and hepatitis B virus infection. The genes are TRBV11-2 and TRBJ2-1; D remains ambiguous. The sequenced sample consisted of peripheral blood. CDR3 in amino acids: CTSSLGRADIYNEQFL. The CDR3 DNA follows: TGTACCAGCAGCTTAGGCCGTGCAGATATCTACAATGAGCAGTTCCTC.